The rows below give T cell receptor beta chains drawn from one sample of a study of Ad26.COV2.S vaccination and SARS-CoV-2 variants. Only in-frame clones appear in the TCRdb table, and some are missing; sequencing was by immunoSEQ multiplex PCR. The data hold around 250,000 clones, with 87% observed a single time. The specimen was peripheral blood, collected in a trial of Ad26.COV2.S vaccine versus placebo. The receptor source for this set is a person between 18 and 65 years old who received the Ad26.COV2.S COVID-19 vaccine or a placebo. Both conserved end residues are part of each CDR3. D genes are given only for firm matches. Clone size is given for some rows only: seen once, a few or many times, or a class if the clone is expanded.

j_gene,len,abundance,v_gene,d_gene,CDR3aa,CDR3nt
TRBJ1-1,14,NA,TRBV10-2,NA,CASCLSSPGTEAFF,TGCGCCAGCTGCTTGTCCTCCCCGGGGACTGAAGCTTTCTTT
TRBJ1-1,13,NA,TRBV12-3/TRBV12-4,NA,CASSLFRDTEAFF,TGTGCCAGCAGTTTGTTCAGGGACACTGAAGCTTTCTTT
TRBJ2-3,16,once,TRBV24-1,NA,CATSDLGVASADTQYF,TGTGCCACCAGTGATTTGGGGGTAGCGAGCGCGGATACGCAGTATTTT
TRBJ1-3,15,NA,TRBV7-9,NA,CASSPEQGTGNTIYF,TGTGCCAGCAGTCCCGAACAGGGTACTGGAAACACCATATATTTT
TRBJ1-1,17,few,TRBV19,NA,CASSTIILRTASTEAFF,TGTGCCAGTAGTACCATAATCTTACGGACAGCTTCCACTGAAGCTTTCTTT
TRBJ2-3,13,once,TRBV14,NA,CASSLGSTDTQYF,TGTGCCAGCAGCCTCGGATCCACAGATACGCAGTATTTT
TRBJ1-3,17,NA,TRBV2,TRBD1,CASKSGQGGSSGNTIYF,TGTGCCAGCAAATCGGGGCAGGGGGGAAGCTCTGGAAACACCATATATTTT
TRBJ1-2,15,NA,TRBV16,NA,CASSHFDRPNYGYTF,TGTGCCAGCAGCCACTTTGACAGGCCTAACTATGGCTACACCTTC
TRBJ2-3,12,NA,TRBV6-2/TRBV6-3,NA,CASSYWADTQYF,TGTGCCAGCAGTTACTGGGCAGATACGCAGTATTTT
TRBJ1-2,15,NA,TRBV9,NA,CASSVAMGQGGGYTF,TGTGCCAGCAGCGTAGCAATGGGGCAGGGAGGCGGCTACACCTTC
TRBJ1-2,15,NA,TRBV27,NA,CASSLLLGPNYGYTF,TGTGCCAGCAGTTTATTGTTGGGGCCCAATTATGGCTACACCTTC
TRBJ2-4,11,NA,TRBV5-1,NA,CASSAYGRPYF,TGCGCCAGCAGCGCCTATGGCAGACCATACTTC
TRBJ1-4,14,NA,TRBV4-3,TRBD1,CASSQDRGNEKLFF,TGCGCCAGCAGCCAAGACAGGGGGAATGAAAAACTGTTTTTT
TRBJ2-1,16,NA,TRBV7-2,TRBD2,CASSSPGTTIINEQFF,TGTGCCAGCAGCTCCCCCGGGACTACGATTATCAATGAGCAGTTCTTC
TRBJ1-4,17,NA,TRBV10-3,NA,CAISDSPSGDRGEKLFF,TGTGCCATCAGTGACTCTCCATCAGGGGATAGGGGTGAAAAACTGTTTTTT
TRBJ2-3,14,once,TRBV19,NA,CATQVNEHTDTQYF,TGTGCCACTCAGGTGAACGAGCACACAGATACGCAGTATTTT
TRBJ1-1,14,NA,TRBV11-2,NA,CASSLKGDNTEAFF,TGTGCCAGCAGCTTAAAGGGAGATAACACTGAAGCTTTCTTT
TRBJ1-1,14,NA,TRBV6-5,NA,CASSYDSLNTEAFF,TGTGCCAGCAGTTACGACTCGTTGAACACTGAAGCTTTCTTT
TRBJ1-5,16,once,TRBV3-1/TRBV3-2,NA,CASSEQGSRNNQPQHF,TGTGCCAGCAGCGAGCAGGGGTCCCGGAACAATCAGCCCCAGCATTTT
TRBJ2-2,18,NA,TRBV7-3,TRBD2,CASSIGTSSPSMAGELFF,TGTGCCAGCAGCATCGGGACTAGCAGCCCCTCGATGGCCGGGGAGCTGTTTTTT
TRBJ1-5,16,NA,TRBV5-3,NA,CARSSGVKGENQPQHF,TGTGCCAGAAGCTCCGGTGTGAAGGGAGAGAATCAGCCCCAGCATTTT
TRBJ2-3,16,NA,TRBV27,TRBD2,CASSLGPGGGTDTQYF,TGTGCCAGCAGTTTGGGTCCGGGGGGTGGGACAGATACGCAGTATTTT
TRBJ2-3,19,once,TRBV7-3,TRBD1,CASSLLGTGGPYQAGTQYF,TGTGCCAGCAGCTTATTGGGGACAGGGGGCCCCTATCAAGCGGGTACGCAGTATTTT
TRBJ2-6,15,NA,TRBV14,NA,CASSLLNSGANVLTF,TGTGCCAGCAGCCTGTTGAACTCTGGGGCCAACGTCCTGACTTTC
TRBJ2-3,14,NA,TRBV5-1,TRBD1,CASSWDRQTDTQYF,TGCGCCAGCAGCTGGGACAGGCAGACAGATACGCAGTATTTT
TRBJ1-2,12,NA,TRBV12-3/TRBV12-4,NA,CASSPLDYGYTF,TGTGCCAGCAGTCCCCTAGACTATGGCTACACCTTC